This TCR beta chain was found in a study of blood T cell repertoires in COVID-19. Study-level background: PBMCs, B-cell-depleted T cells, or T cells were the source of the cDNA or gDNA that made up the material.

Repertoires were generated with immunoSEQ multiplex PCR, while TCRdb's copy carries only in-frame clones and drops some. The sample yields 350,000 to 400,000 clones, over 75% seen once. CDR1 is MNHEY and CDR2 is SMNVEV in the germline V gene (reference sequence). This CDR3 spans 16 amino acids. V was clipped by 0 bases and J by 4 bases, with 16 bases between them. Study members were between about 18 and 90 years old and lived in 24 US regions. Participants' own reports of clinical history determined their cohort assignment. This sequence joins TRBV27 and TRBJ2-7, with D perhaps matching TRBD1 (6 bases). The sequence was obtained from a woman aged 25 to 39 with acute COVID-19. Sequencing was done on a sample of PBMCs or T cells enriched from blood (not recorded which). The CDR3 DNA sequence: TGTGCCAGCAGTTTATCGAACCAGGGGTGGGCATACGAGCAGTACTTC. Its translation: CASSLSNQGWAYEQYF.